This T cell receptor beta chain was identified in a study of blood T cells in healthy people across ages. The V and J ends lost 3 bases and 1 base respectively, with 6 bases between them. There are 13 residues in the CDR3. Per the germline V gene, CDR1 is SQVTM and CDR2 is ANQGSEA. This clonotype was counted a few times. Alongside a J-beta primer mix, a sample-barcoded 5' primer served in a second PCR lasting about 7 to 12 cycles. TCRdb passed the 5' RACE reads through MiXCR, listing each CDR3 protein once. The sample contains around 800,000 distinct CDR3 sequences, around a quarter of which appear only once. The data also belong to a second study, concerning T cells of mothers and their children.

The specimen was blood. The chain joins TRBV29-1 to TRBJ2-2; no reliable D call. The TCR comes from a boy younger than 18 in good health. The CDR3 region is CSVDKGNTGELFF. CDR3 coding DNA: TGCAGCGTTGATAAGGGGAACACCGGGGAGCTGTTTTTT.